This T cell receptor beta chain was documented in a study of cytomegalovirus exposure and HLA in healthy donors. General study results and limits: A missense DCLRE1C variant was associated with V- and J-gene trimming of TCR beta chains in a later analysis, and an independent cohort replicated the association. After further analysis at a later stage, some 15,000 TCR beta sequences were associated with HLA alleles at 0.05 false discovery rate. In an earlier analysis, in several hundred donors, most V segments appeared productive either ~90% or ~30% of the time.

The CDR3 length is 14 residues. The junction had 10 bases not matched to a gene; V was cut back by 2 bases and J by 10 bases. CDR1 is MNHEY and CDR2 is SVGAGI in the germline V gene. 60 Vbeta and 13 Jbeta primers were used in PCR. Produced via immunoSEQ multiplex PCR; TCRdb's table is partial and in-frame only. The sample contains approximately 99,000 clones, roughly 83% of which appear only once. Worth noting for this clone: Its specificity is unknown.

Sequenced input: PBMCs. This receptor was taken from a male donor in good health and CMV-seropositive. This chain uses TRBV6-5 with TRBJ2-7, with TRBD1 identical over 8 bases. The CDR3 loop reads CASSYTGTGSPQYF. As DNA, the CDR3 is TGTGCCAGCAGTTACACCGGGACAGGCAGTCCTCAGTACTTC.